The 16 T cell receptor beta chains below were found in one sample sequenced in a study of CD8 T cells in Susac syndrome. The authors reverse transcribed roughly 0.5 to 1 ug RNA with random hexamers. TCRdb analysed the immunoSEQ multiplex PCR reads with MiXCR anew, one entry per CDR3 protein. The table shows about 81,000 distinct CDR3 sequences, with 94% occurring only once. Sequences were obtained from CD8+ T cells from PBMCs. The receptors come from a human donor with Susac syndrome.

This clonotype was seen only once. V usage is TRBV7-2 and J usage is TRBJ1-5, with D unclear. The germline V and J ends were trimmed by 1 base and 3 bases, with 7 bases remaining between them. Germline CDR1 is SGHTA and CDR2 is FQGNSA. There are 14 residues in the CDR3. The CDR3 spells CASSLGLDNQPQHF. The CDR3 coding sequence is TGTGCCAGCAGCTTAGGGTTGGACAATCAGCCCCAGCATTTT.

The V and J genes are TRBV28 and TRBJ1-1; D unclear. CDR3 size: 13 residues. V shed 6 bases and J shed 8 bases, with 16 bases lying between them. The germline CDR1 and CDR2 sequences are MDHEN and SYDVKM. CDR3 in amino acids: CASSISAEGEAFF. The CDR3 DNA sequence: TGTGCCAGCAGCATTTCGGCTGAGGGAGAAGCTTTCTTT.

The V gene is TRBV27, the J gene TRBJ2-2; TRBD2 matches at 8 bases. The V gene's germline CDR1 is MNHEY and CDR2 SMNVEV (reference sequence). Trimming cost V 3 bases and J 1 base; bases outside gene matches: 4. This CDR3 is 16 amino acids long. The CDR3 sequence is CASSFALAGNTGELFF. As DNA, the CDR3 is TGTGCCAGCAGTTTTGCGCTAGCGGGGAACACCGGGGAGCTGTTTTTT.

CDR3 loop: CSARPRTWTSGGYNEQFF. CDR3 coding DNA: TGCAGTGCGCGCCCTCGGACCTGGACTAGCGGGGGATACAATGAGCAGTTCTTC. The chain recombines TRBV20-1 with TRBJ2-1; 13 nucleotides line up with TRBD2. The V and J ends lost 6 bases and 4 bases, in that order; junction bases with no gene match: 15. Germline CDR1 DFQATT, CDR2 SNEGSKA (reference sequence). This CDR3 is built from 18 residues.

The V gene is TRBV12-3 or TRBV12-4, the J gene TRBJ2-3; 10 bases are shared with TRBD2. The V segment lost 5 bases and the J segment 2 bases; nucleotides outside the gene matches: 10. CDR3 length: 17 amino acids. The CDR3 nucleotides read TGTGCCAGCAGTATCCCCCCGAGCGGGGGGGACACAGATACGCAGTATTTT. As protein: CASSIPPSGGDTDTQYF.

The chain is built from TRBV7-9 and TRBJ1-5; no reliable D call. Germline CDR1 reads SEHNR; CDR2 reads FQNEAQ (reference sequence). The CDR3 is made up of 15 amino acids. V shed 5 bases and J shed 7 bases, with 18 bases lying between them. For the CDR3, the DNA is TGTGCCAGCAGCCCCCATTCCAGGCCGGACCAGCCCCAGCATTTT. Translating gives CASSPHSRPDQPQHF.

The chain is built from TRBV20-1 and TRBJ2-5; D unresolved. Trimming removed 8 bases at V and 4 bases at J, with 17 bases between. The germline V gene has CDR1 DFQATT and CDR2 SNEGSKA (reference sequence). The CDR3 covers 13 residues. The CDR3 nucleotides read TGCAGTATAAACTCGGAGTTTGGAGAGACCCAGTACTTC. Amino acid sequence: CSINSEFGETQYF.

The chain links TRBV15 to TRBJ2-7; D is uncertain. V was clipped by 5 bases and J by 3 bases, with 11 bases between them. There are 13 residues in the CDR3. Per the germline V gene, CDR1 is LNHNV and CDR2 is YYDKDF (reference sequence). The CDR3, as DNA: TGTGCCACCAGCGGACCGGAAAGCTACGAGCAGTACTTC. Residues: CATSGPESYEQYF. The whole variable domain, filled in from reference TRBV15 and TRBJ2-7, reads DAMVIQNPRYQVTQFGKPVTLSCSQTLNHNVMYWYQQKSSQAPKLLFHYYDKDFNNEADTPDNFQSRRPNTSFCFLDIRSPGLGDTAMYLCATSGPESYEQYFGPGTRLTVT.

The chain recombines TRBV14 with TRBJ2-1, with D unclear. The CDR3 totals 13 residues. V dropped 3 bases and J dropped 8 bases, with 11 bases sitting between them. The germline CDR1 and CDR2 sequences are SGHDN and FVKESK. CDR3 coding DNA: TGTGCCAGCAGCCAGCTCCCCCGGGATGAGCAGTTCTTC. Translating gives CASSQLPRDEQFF.

The rearrangement uses TRBV5-1 and TRBJ2-5, with 8 bases aligning to TRBD1. Germline V lookup: CDR1 SGHRS, CDR2 YFSETQ. After removal of 6 bases from V and 2 bases from J, the junction contained 9 bases not matched to a gene. The CDR3 extends over 15 amino acids. The CDR3 here is CASTPGQGWQETQYF. The DNA of the CDR3 is TGCGCCAGCACCCCCGGACAGGGTTGGCAAGAGACCCAGTACTTC.

This sequence joins TRBV20-1 and TRBJ2-1; 11 nucleotides match TRBD2. Germline loops: CDR1 DFQATT, CDR2 SNEGSKA (reference sequence). V lost 4 bases, J lost 8 bases, and 10 bases stayed unmatched. The CDR3 totals 15 residues. The chain's CDR3 is CSAMLAGGPWDEQFF. The CDR3 bases are TGCAGTGCTATGCTAGCGGGGGGCCCTTGGGATGAGCAGTTCTTC.

The CDR3 here is CASSLTSGSKSEQFF. DNA of the CDR3: TGTGCCAGCAGCTTAACTAGCGGGAGCAAGAGTGAGCAGTTCTTC. The V call is TRBV11-1, the J call TRBJ2-1; 11 positions match TRBD2. V dropped 2 bases and J dropped 9; count of bases not matched to a gene: 6. The germline CDR1 and CDR2 sequences are SGHAT and FQDESV (reference sequence). The CDR3 extends over 15 amino acids.

The J gene is TRBJ2-7, the V gene TRBV7-9; possibly TRBD1 for D (6 bases). The CDR3 is 15 residues long. Germline CDR1 is SEHNR and CDR2 is FQNEAQ (reference sequence). The V gene lost 1 base and the J gene lost 6 bases, with 16 bases spanning the gap. CDR3 bases: TGTGCCAGCAGCTTAGTGGGGGCCTCCACCGTCGAGCAGTACTTC. This codes for CASSLVGASTVEQYF.

The chain joins TRBV12-3 or TRBV12-4 to TRBJ2-5; D not resolved. V was shortened by 3 bases and J by 1 base, with 9 bases between the two germline ends. The CDR3 extends over 14 amino acids. The CDR3 loop is CASSLNRFQETQYF. The CDR3 bases are TGTGCCAGCAGTTTGAACAGATTCCAAGAGACCCAGTACTTC.

The count of this clonotype is one. The chain has TRBV3-1 and TRBJ2-7; possibly TRBD1 for D (5 bases). CDR1 LGHDT and CDR2 YNNKEL come from the germline V gene (reference sequence). This CDR3 has 17 amino acids. The V and J ends lost 1 base and 0 bases respectively, with 16 bases between them. DNA of the CDR3: TGTGCCAGCAGCCAAGGGGCCCTTGGCAGGGCCTCCTACGAGCAGTACTTC. The encoded protein is CASSQGALGRASYEQYF.

This clonotype was seen a few times. V usage is TRBV6-5 and J usage is TRBJ2-7; possible D gene TRBD1, 5 bases. Per germline, CDR1 MNHEY and CDR2 SVGAGI. Trimming left V 0 bases short and J 4 bases short, with 7 bases between. CDR3 size: 13 residues. CDR3 sequence reads: CASSYSQGYEQYF. The DNA for the CDR3 is TGTGCCAGCAGTTACTCGCAGGGATACGAGCAGTACTTC.